These 21 T cell receptor beta chains were all obtained from the same sample, sequenced in a study of technical replicates of blood from several donors. This table comes from immunoSEQ multiplex PCR, and its TCRdb copy is limited to in-frame clones, with some not included. Among some 70,000 clones listed, 95% to 97% were seen once. What was sequenced was T cells isolated from PBMCs. The receptors were sampled from a human donor in good health.

The rearrangement links TRBV30 to TRBJ2-7; maybe TRBD1 (6 bases). V was clipped by 4 bases and J by 4 bases, with 8 bases between them. This CDR3 comprises 11 residues. Germline CDR1 is GTSNPN and CDR2 is SVGIG (reference sequence). The CDR3 coding sequence is TGTGCCTGGATTCAGGGGTACGAGCAGTACTTC. It is translated as CAWIQGYEQYF.

The chain recombines TRBV2 with TRBJ2-2, with 7 bases fitting TRBD2. This CDR3 contains 14 residues. Germline V gene data show CDR1 as SNHLY and CDR2 as FYNNEI. Trimming removed 7 bases from V and 0 bases from J; junction bases left unmatched: 2. The CDR3 is CASIAGTNTGELFF. The CDR3 coding sequence is TGTGCCAGCATAGCGGGCACGAACACCGGGGAGCTGTTTTTT.

This sequence joins TRBV4-2 and TRBJ1-1; 10 bases are a match to TRBD1. CDR3 length equals 15 residues. In germline, CDR1 is LGHNA, CDR2 YNFKEQ. V lost 4 bases and J lost 1; bases outside the gene matches: 3. In DNA, the CDR3 is TGTGCCAGCAGCCCGGGACAGGGGCAGAACACTGAAGCTTTCTTT. Translation: CASSPGQGQNTEAFF.

CDR3 nucleotides: TGTGCCAGCAGTTACTCCCAGGTCACCATATATTTT. Protein product: CASSYSQVTIYF. The chain is built from TRBV6-6 and TRBJ1-3; D call uncertain. Germline values: CDR1 MNHNY, CDR2 SVGAGI (reference sequence). This CDR3 has 12 amino acids. The V end was cut by 0 bases, the J end by 9 bases, with 6 bases between.

The chain joins TRBV27 to TRBJ2-7; TRBD2 agrees at 9 bases. J gave up 1 base and V 1 base, and 2 bases lay outside the gene matches. Germline V gene sequence: CDR1 MNHEY, CDR2 SMNVEV (reference sequence). This CDR3 spans 15 amino acids. The CDR3 DNA reads TGTGCCAGCAGTTTATTTAGCGGGGGATCCTACGAGCAGTACTTC. It translates to CASSLFSGGSYEQYF.

V and J are TRBV6-6 and TRBJ1-2; 8 bases are shared with TRBD1. The CDR3 runs to 15 residues. Germline V gene sequence: CDR1 MNHNY, CDR2 SVGAGI (reference sequence). J gave up 6 bases and V 6 bases, and 12 bases lay outside the gene matches. This CDR3 reads CASSQRQGWADGYTF. The CDR3 bases are TGTGCCAGCAGCCAAAGACAGGGGTGGGCGGATGGCTACACCTTC.

V and J are TRBV7-8 and TRBJ2-7; D is perhaps TRBD1 (6 bases). The length of the CDR3 is 15 residues. Germline assignment: CDR1 SGHVS and CDR2 FQNEAQ. V gave up 6 bases and J gave up 3 bases, with 18 bases separating them. CDR3: CASSLGPRTVYEQYF. The CDR3 bases are TGTGCCAGCAGTCTAGGCCCCAGGACAGTCTACGAGCAGTACTTC.

The chain uses TRBV21-1 and TRBJ2-5; the listed D gene, TRBD2, was not tested against the DNA. TRBV21-1 is classified as a pseudogene. The CDR3 consists of 15 residues. Here the CDR3 reads CASSPGLAGWETQYF. Here the CDR3 DNA reads TGTGCCAGCAGCCCTGGACTAGCGGGATGGGAGACCCAGTACTTC.

This chain uses TRBV7-2 with TRBJ1-5; maybe TRBD1 (5 bases). Germline V gene lookup returns CDR1 SGHTA and CDR2 FQGNSA. Trimming stripped 2 bases from V and 7 bases from J, with 12 bases between. The CDR3 covers 14 residues. The CDR3 DNA sequence: TGTGCCAGCAGCTTAATGGGGGGTGGGCAGCCCCAGCATTTT. It encodes CASSLMGGGQPQHF.

V usage is TRBV5-6 and J usage is TRBJ2-2; 12 positions match TRBD2. The CDR3 length is 15 residues. V lost 4 bases and J lost 5; bases outside the gene matches: 3. Per the germline V gene, CDR1 is SGHDT and CDR2 is YYEEEE. The CDR3 loop reads CASSPLAGGTGELFF. CDR3 bases: TGTGCCAGCAGCCCACTAGCGGGAGGAACCGGGGAGCTGTTTTTT.

The chain couples TRBV5-8 to TRBJ1-3; D gene ambiguous. V lost 1 base to trimming and J lost 0 bases, with 20 bases between them. The germline CDR1 and CDR2 sequences are SGHTS and YDEGEE. The CDR3 contains 19 residues. The CDR3 coding sequence is TGTGCCAGCAGCTTGATGGTTATATTGGGAGACAACTCTGGAAACACCATATATTTT. It translates to CASSLMVILGDNSGNTIYF.

The chain carries TRBV27 and TRBJ2-7, with 11 bases fitting TRBD2. CDR1 is MNHEY, CDR2 SMNVEV, per germline (reference sequence). The CDR3 runs 15 residues. V dropped 3 bases and J dropped 2; count of bases not matched to a gene: 3. In DNA, the CDR3 is TGTGCCAGCAGTTTTTCGGGACTAGCGGCCTACGAGCAGTACTTC. The encoded protein is CASSFSGLAAYEQYF.

This chain connects TRBV11-3 to TRBJ2-7, with D possibly matching TRBD1 (5 bases). V lost 5 bases to trimming and J lost 3 bases, with 8 bases between them. The CDR3 has 12 residues. CDR1 and CDR2 from the germline V gene are SGHNT and YENEEA. The chain's CDR3 is CASSDQGYEQYF. As DNA, the CDR3 is TGTGCCAGCAGCGATCAGGGCTACGAGCAGTACTTC.

The chain couples TRBV4-1 to TRBJ2-7; D perhaps matches TRBD1 (5 bases). The length of the CDR3 is 15 residues. With 0 bases removed from V and 5 bases from J, the gap between germline ends came to 14 bases. Looked up from germline, CDR1 is MGHRA and CDR2 is YSYEKL. CDR3 region: CASSQEPTVLNEQYF. The DNA of the CDR3 is TGCGCCAGCAGCCAAGAACCGACAGTCCTTAACGAGCAGTACTTC.

V and J are TRBV28 and TRBJ1-5; 11 bases fit TRBD1. The CDR3 is made up of 17 amino acids. Per the germline V gene, CDR1 is MDHEN and CDR2 is SYDVKM. J lost 5 bases, V lost 9 bases, and 15 bases had no gene match. The DNA of the CDR3 is TGTGCCAGTTTGCCGGGACAGGGGGTATCGGGAGATCAGCCCCAGCATTTT. Translation: CASLPGQGVSGDQPQHF.

This clone was detected only once. The rearrangement links TRBV10-3 to TRBJ2-3; 9 bases match TRBD2. V lost 2 bases, J lost 3 bases, and 15 bases stayed unmatched. CDR3 length equals 19 residues. The germline CDR1 and CDR2 sequences are ENHRY and SYGVKD. The CDR3 nucleotides read TGTGCCATCAGTGAGCCTCTTCGCCGCGGGAGGGGGCGGACAGATACGCAGTATTTT. This codes for CAISEPLRRGRGRTDTQYF.

The genes are TRBV29-1 and TRBJ2-1, with 9 bases fitting TRBD1. Germline CDR1 SQVTM, CDR2 ANQGSEA. V lost 7 bases, J lost 6 bases, and 4 bases stayed unmatched. This CDR3 comprises 12 residues. As DNA, the CDR3 is TGCAGCGCGGGACAGGGAAGCAATGAGCAGTTCTTC. It codes for CSAGQGSNEQFF.

The table lists this clone with a count of one. The chain carries TRBV11-2 and TRBJ1-2; possible D gene TRBD1, 5 bases. The CDR3 covers 14 residues. CDR1 and CDR2 from the germline V gene are SGHAT and FQNNGV. V dropped 1 base and J dropped 7 bases, with 13 bases sitting between them. The CDR3 loop reads CASSLGQSAFGYTF. The CDR3 bases are TGTGCCAGCAGCTTAGGACAGTCCGCCTTTGGCTACACCTTC.

V and J are TRBV6-5 and TRBJ2-7; 9 bases match TRBD1. V gave up 2 bases and J gave up 6 bases; unmatched junction bases: 8. The CDR3 extends over 15 amino acids. The germline V gene has CDR1 MNHEY and CDR2 SVGAGI. This CDR3 reads CASSYPTGTGSEQYF. The CDR3 coding sequence is TGTGCCAGCAGTTACCCGACTGGGACAGGGAGCGAGCAGTACTTC.

The J gene is TRBJ2-7, the V gene TRBV19, with 9 bases matching TRBD1. V dropped 9 bases and J dropped 5; count of bases not matched to a gene: 8. Per the germline V gene, CDR1 is LNHDA and CDR2 is SQIVND (reference sequence). This CDR3 region has 13 residues. CDR3 loop: CASPADRGHEQYF. The CDR3 DNA follows: TGTGCCAGCCCCGCGGACAGGGGTCACGAGCAGTACTTC.

Comments on this clone: A read error may account for a junction end that differs from germline. The chain is built from TRBV2 and TRBJ2-2, with 8 bases matching TRBD2. Germline V lookup: CDR1 SNHLY, CDR2 FYNNEI. The CDR3 runs to 14 residues. The CDR3 loop reads CGGGLVRDPGELFF. CDR3 nucleotide sequence: TGCGGGGGGGGGCTAGTACGAGATCCAGGGGAGCTGTTTTTT.